A single sample gave rise to the 5 T cell receptor beta chains below, sequenced in a study of siplizumab effects on memory and regulatory T cells. Assay: immunoSEQ multiplex PCR; the TCRdb copy retains only in-frame clones and omits some. Seen here are just over 60,000 clones, roughly 85% observed once, and the top ten hold over 0.4%. The source material was memory CD4+ T cells sorted from blood. These receptors originate from a human donor in good health.

The chain uses TRBV2 and TRBJ1-6, with TRBD1 as a possible D gene (5 bases). Trimming removed 4 bases at V and 7 bases at J, with 11 bases between. The CDR3 spans 14 residues. The germline V gene encodes CDR1 SNHLY and CDR2 FYNNEI. The CDR3 nucleotides are TGTGCCAGCAGTGGGGGGGGATCAAATTCACCCCTCCACTTT. Protein: CASSGGGSNSPLHF. The complete variable domain, with remaining parts taken from reference TRBV2 and TRBJ1-6, reads EPEVTQTPSHQVTQMGQEVILRCVPISNHLYFYWYRQILGQKVEFLVSFYNNEISEKSEIFDDQFSVERPDGSNFTLKIRSTKLEDSAMYFCASSGGGSNSPLHFGNGTRLTVT.

The rearrangement uses TRBV19 and TRBJ1-1; unclear D gene. There are 14 residues in the CDR3. Trimming stripped 3 bases from V and 0 bases from J, with 8 bases between. Germline CDR1 LNHDA, CDR2 SQIVND (reference sequence). The CDR3 bases are TGTGCCAGTAGTATGGGTGAAATGAACACTGAAGCTTTCTTT. Residues: CASSMGEMNTEAFF.

The V call is TRBV10-3, the J call TRBJ2-1; the D gene is possibly TRBD1 (6 bases). This CDR3 comprises 15 residues. The V gene lost 4 bases and the J gene lost 6 bases, with 16 bases spanning the gap. In germline, CDR1 is ENHRY, CDR2 SYGVKD. The chain's CDR3 is CAISGNRVISNEQFF. CDR3 coding DNA: TGTGCCATCAGTGGTAACAGGGTGATTTCCAATGAGCAGTTCTTC.

The chain recombines TRBV28 with TRBJ2-5; D call uncertain. Deletions cut 2 bases from V and 5 bases from J, with 12 bases between. This CDR3 is built from 14 residues. Germline V CDR1 and CDR2: MDHEN, SYDVKM. In DNA, the CDR3 is TGTGCCAGCAGTTTAGATGCACTCGGGGAGACCCAGTACTTC. Amino acids: CASSLDALGETQYF.

V usage is TRBV28 and J usage is TRBJ1-5, with TRBD1 as a possible D gene (6 bases). Germline CDR1 is MDHEN and CDR2 is SYDVKM. Between the trimmed V and J ends, which lost 2 bases and 7 bases, there was a span of 12 bases. This CDR3 spans 14 amino acids. CDR3 in amino acids: CASSLRAGDQPQHF. The CDR3 coding sequence is TGTGCCAGCAGTTTACGGGCAGGGGACCAGCCCCAGCATTTT.